The present T cell receptor beta chain was sequenced within a study of T cell repertoires in cytomegalovirus infection. In the study overall: Alongside well-studied HLA-B-restricted CMV epitopes, recently identified HLA-C-restricted CMV epitopes were also used. Indications of both CMV infection and matching HLA type were provided by public TCR beta signatures. Whole-study results and caveats: Ex vivo, HLA-C-restricted CMV-specific TCR beta clonotypes prevailed over the rest of the response. Public TCR beta family frequency separated CMV-and-HLA carriers, including in an independent cohort.

TCRdb recomputed calls from the reads with MiXCR, one row per CDR3 protein. The sample consists of tens of thousands of distinct CDR3 sequences, over 15% of them appearing once. This clonotype came up once. Its specificity is unknown. Germline V gene lookup returns CDR1 SGHTA and CDR2 FQGNSA. The V and J ends lost 2 bases and 5 bases respectively, with 9 bases between them. The CDR3 length is 13 residues. The TCR originated in a human donor in good health (CMV status not recorded). Some clones in this sample may be carry-over from other donors' samples. Material: CD8+ T cells from cultured PBMCs, obtained from culture after CMV antigen stimulation. This sequence joins TRBV7-2 and TRBJ1-1, with no clear D. The CDR3 region has the DNA TGTGCCAGCAGCTTATGGCAAAAAACTGAAGCTTTCTTT. Translation: CASSLWQKTEAFF.